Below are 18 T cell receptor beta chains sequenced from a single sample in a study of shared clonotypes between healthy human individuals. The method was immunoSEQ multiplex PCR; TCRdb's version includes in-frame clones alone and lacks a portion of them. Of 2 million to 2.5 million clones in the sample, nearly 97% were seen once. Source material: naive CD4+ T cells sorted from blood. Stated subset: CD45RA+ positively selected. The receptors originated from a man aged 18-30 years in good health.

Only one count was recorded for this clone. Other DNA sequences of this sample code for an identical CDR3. The CDR3 nucleotides read TGTGCCTGGAGCCGGGACGGGGAAGCTTTCTTT. Translating gives CAWSRDGEAFF. The chain has TRBV30 and TRBJ1-1; possible D gene TRBD1, 5 bases. CDR1 and CDR2 from the germline V gene are GTSNPN and SVGIG (reference sequence). This CDR3 spans 11 amino acids. Trimming removed 3 bases at V and 8 bases at J, with 10 bases between.

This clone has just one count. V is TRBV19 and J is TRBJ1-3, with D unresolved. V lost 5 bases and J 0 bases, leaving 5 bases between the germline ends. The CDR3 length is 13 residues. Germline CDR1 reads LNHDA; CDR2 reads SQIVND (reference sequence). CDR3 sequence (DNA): TGTGCCAGTAGTGGGGTCTCTGGAAACACCATATATTTT. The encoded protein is CASSGVSGNTIYF.

In nucleotides, the CDR3 is TGTGCCAGCTCACCCCAGGGCCCTCCCTACGAGCAGTACTTC. Translating gives CASSPQGPPYEQYF. The chain links TRBV18 to TRBJ2-7; possibly TRBD1 for D (5 bases). Germline CDR1 is KGHSH and CDR2 is LQKENI. V was clipped by 3 bases and J by 2 bases, with 11 bases between them. This CDR3 has 14 amino acids.

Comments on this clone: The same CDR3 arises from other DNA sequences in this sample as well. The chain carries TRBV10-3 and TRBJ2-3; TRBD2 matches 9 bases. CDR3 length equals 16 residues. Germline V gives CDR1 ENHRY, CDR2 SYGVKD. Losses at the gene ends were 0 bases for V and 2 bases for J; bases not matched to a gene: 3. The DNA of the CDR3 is TGTGCCATCAGTGAGTCGGCGGGGGGGCTCACAGATACGCAGTATTTT. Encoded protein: CAISESAGGLTDTQYF.

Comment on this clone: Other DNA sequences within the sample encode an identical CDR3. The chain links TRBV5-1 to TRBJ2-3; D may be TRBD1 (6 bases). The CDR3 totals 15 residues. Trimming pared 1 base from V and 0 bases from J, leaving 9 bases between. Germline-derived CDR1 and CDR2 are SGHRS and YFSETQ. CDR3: CASSLLGGSTDTQYF. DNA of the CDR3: TGCGCCAGCAGCTTGTTAGGGGGTAGCACAGATACGCAGTATTTT.

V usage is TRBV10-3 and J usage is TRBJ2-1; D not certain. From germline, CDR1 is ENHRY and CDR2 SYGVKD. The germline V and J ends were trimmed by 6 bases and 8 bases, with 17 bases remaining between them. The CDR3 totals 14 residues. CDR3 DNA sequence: TGTGCCATCAGGATGGAGAGCCGTAGGGATGAGCAGTTCTTC. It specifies CAIRMESRRDEQFF.

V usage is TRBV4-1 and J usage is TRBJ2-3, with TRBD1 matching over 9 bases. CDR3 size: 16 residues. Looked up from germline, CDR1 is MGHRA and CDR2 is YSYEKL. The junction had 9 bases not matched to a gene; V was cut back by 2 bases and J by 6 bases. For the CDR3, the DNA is TGCGCCAGCAGCCAACCGGGACAGGGACAGCGGGATACGCAGTATTTT. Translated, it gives CASSQPGQGQRDTQYF.

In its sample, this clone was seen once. CDR3 bases: TGTGCCAGCAGCTCTGACCCAGCGAGTAGTTACAATGAGCAGTTCTTC. Encoded protein: CASSSDPASSYNEQFF. The chain is built from TRBV7-6 and TRBJ2-1; D ambiguous. The germline V and J ends were trimmed by 4 bases and 4 bases, with 17 bases remaining between them. Germline V gene data show CDR1 as SGHVS and CDR2 as FNYEAQ. The CDR3 runs 16 residues.

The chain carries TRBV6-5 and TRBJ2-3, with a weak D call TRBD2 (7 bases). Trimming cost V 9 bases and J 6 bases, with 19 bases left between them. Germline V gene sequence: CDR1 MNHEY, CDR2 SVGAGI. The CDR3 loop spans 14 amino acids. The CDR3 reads CASLRRGGADTQYF. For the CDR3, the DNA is TGTGCCAGTTTGAGGAGGGGGGGGGCCGATACGCAGTATTTT.

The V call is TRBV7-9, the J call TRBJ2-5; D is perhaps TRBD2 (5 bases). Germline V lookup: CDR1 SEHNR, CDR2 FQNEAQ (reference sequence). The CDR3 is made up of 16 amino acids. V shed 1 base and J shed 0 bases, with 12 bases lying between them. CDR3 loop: CASSLGLTADQETQYF. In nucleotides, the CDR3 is TGTGCCAGCAGCTTAGGGTTAACAGCGGACCAAGAGACCCAGTACTTC.

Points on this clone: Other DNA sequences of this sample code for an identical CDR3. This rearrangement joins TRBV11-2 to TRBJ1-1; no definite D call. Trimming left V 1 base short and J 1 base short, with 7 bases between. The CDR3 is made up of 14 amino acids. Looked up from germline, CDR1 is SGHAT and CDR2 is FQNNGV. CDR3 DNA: TGTGCCAGCAGCTTAGCGGGAGAGAACACTGAAGCTTTCTTT. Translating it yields CASSLAGENTEAFF.

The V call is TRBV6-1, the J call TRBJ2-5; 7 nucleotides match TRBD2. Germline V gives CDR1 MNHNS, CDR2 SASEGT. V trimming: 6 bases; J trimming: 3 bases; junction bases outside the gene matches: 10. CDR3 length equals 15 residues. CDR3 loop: CASSRTSRAEETQYF. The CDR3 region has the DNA TGTGCCAGCAGCCGGACTAGTAGGGCTGAAGAGACCCAGTACTTC.

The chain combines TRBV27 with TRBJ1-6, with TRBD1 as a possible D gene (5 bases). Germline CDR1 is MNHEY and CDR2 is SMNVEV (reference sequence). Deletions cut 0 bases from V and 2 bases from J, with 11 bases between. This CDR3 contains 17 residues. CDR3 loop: CASSLSKGLAYNSPLHF. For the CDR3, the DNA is TGTGCCAGCAGTTTATCGAAGGGGCTCGCCTATAATTCACCCCTCCACTTT.

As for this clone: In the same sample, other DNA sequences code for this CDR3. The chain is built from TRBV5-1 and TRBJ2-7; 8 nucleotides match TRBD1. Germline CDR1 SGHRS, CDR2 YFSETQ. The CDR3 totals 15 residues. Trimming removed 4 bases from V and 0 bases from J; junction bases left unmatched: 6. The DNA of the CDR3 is TGCGCCAGCAGCCCAGGGGACAGGAGCTCCTACGAGCAGTACTTC. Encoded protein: CASSPGDRSSYEQYF. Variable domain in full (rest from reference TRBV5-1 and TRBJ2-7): KAGVTQTPRYLIKTRGQQVTLSCSPISGHRSVSWYQQTPGQGLQFLFEYFSETQRNKGNFPGRFSGRQFSNSRSEMNVSTLELGDSALYLCASSPGDRSSYEQYFGPGTRLTVT.

CDR3 sequence: CASSSRSLYGYTF. The DNA for the CDR3 is TGTGCCAGCAGCTCAAGGTCCCTCTATGGCTACACCTTC. The rearrangement joins TRBV27 to TRBJ1-2, with unresolved D. V lost 6 bases, J lost 4 bases, and 12 bases lay in between. CDR1 is MNHEY, CDR2 SMNVEV, per germline (reference sequence). This CDR3 has 13 amino acids.

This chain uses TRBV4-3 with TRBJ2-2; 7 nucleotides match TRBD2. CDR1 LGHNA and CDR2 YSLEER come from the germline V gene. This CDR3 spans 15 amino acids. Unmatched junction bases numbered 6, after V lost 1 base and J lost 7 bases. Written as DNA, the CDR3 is TGCGCCAGCAGCCAAGTGCGGGAGAAGGACGGGGAGCTGTTTTTT. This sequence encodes CASSQVREKDGELFF.

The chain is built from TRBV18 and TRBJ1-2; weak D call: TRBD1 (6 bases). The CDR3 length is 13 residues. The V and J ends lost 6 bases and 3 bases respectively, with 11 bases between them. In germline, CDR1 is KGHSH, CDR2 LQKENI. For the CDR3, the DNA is TGTGCCAGCTCCCTCGGGGGCGACTATGGCTACACCTTC. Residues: CASSLGGDYGYTF.

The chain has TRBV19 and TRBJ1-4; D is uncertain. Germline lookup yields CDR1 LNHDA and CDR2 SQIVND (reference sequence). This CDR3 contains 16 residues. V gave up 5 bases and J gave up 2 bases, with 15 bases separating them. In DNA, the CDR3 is TGTGCCAGTAGTTCCACCCTCACGAGGACTAATGAAAAACTGTTTTTT. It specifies CASSSTLTRTNEKLFF.